This TCR beta chain was sequenced for a study of metastatic and nonmetastatic thyroid tumors (dated by TCRdb to 2020 to 2022). Background for the entire study: Repertoires were compared across peripheral blood and tumor or nodule tissue samples from malignant and benign thyroid patients. On the study overall, not on this receptor specifically: In both blood and tumor samples, TCR beta diversity was reported to be significantly higher in malignant tumors than in benign nodules.

On this clone itself: No cognate antigen has been identified for it. No clone much larger than this one lies a single base away; base qualities are absent.

Library preparation employed PCR. Sequencer: Illumina HiSeq 4000. The TCR beta-chain CDR3 region of each patient was profiled by high-throughput sequencing. The authors' pipeline ran thus. Drawing on CDR3 differences between clinicopathological groups, the researchers built a classifier meant to tell apart patients with distant-metastatic papillary thyroid cancer. To measure repertoire diversity the researchers used the Shannon index, while the Morisita-Horn index served to gauge how similar the tumor and blood repertoires were. TCRdb passed the public sequencing reads through fastp at Q25 and MiXCR, retaining productive beta sequences. The V and J calls and clone size come from TCRdb's table, not from the authors' own analysis. For this sample there are fewer than 15,000 clones; around 21% appear just once. The top ten hold approximately 15% of the sample. No patient had received any treatment before thyroid surgery. Using T-cell receptor beta sequencing, the study looked back at clinical samples from patients collected from the early 2010s to the late 2010s.

The clonotype was recovered from a female donor with papillary thyroid cancer or a benign thyroid nodule (not recorded which). Some clones in this sample may be carry-over from other donors' samples. What was sequenced was adjacent normal tissue.

The CDR3 region reads CASTRQGDYGYTF. The DNA is TGTGCCAGCACACGACAGGGGGACTATGGCTACACCTTC. This receptor chain uses TRBV6-1 and TRBJ1-2, and TRBD1 matches 9 of the central bases. Counted from cysteine to phenylalanine, this CDR3 has 13 amino acids. Only the CDR3 part of the read is kept: 39 bases, read in frame from the first base. At the junction V is shortened by 7 bases and J by 3 bases; bases outside the gene matches: 3. CDR1 and CDR2 were assigned from the germline V gene as MNHNS and SASEGT.